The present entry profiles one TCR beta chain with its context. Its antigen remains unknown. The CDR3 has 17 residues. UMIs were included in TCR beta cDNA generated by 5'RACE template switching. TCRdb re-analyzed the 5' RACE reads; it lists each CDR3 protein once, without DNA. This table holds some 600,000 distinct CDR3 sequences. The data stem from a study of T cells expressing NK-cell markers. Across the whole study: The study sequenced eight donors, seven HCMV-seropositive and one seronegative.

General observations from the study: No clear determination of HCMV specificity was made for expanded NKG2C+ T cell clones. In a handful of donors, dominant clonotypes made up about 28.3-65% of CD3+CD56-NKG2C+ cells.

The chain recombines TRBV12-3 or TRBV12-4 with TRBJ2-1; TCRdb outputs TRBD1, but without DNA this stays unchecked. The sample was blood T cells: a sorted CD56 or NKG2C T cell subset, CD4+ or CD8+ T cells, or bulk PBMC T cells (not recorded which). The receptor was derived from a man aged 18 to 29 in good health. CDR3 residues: CASSLAGSRGKYNEQFF.